Below, 8 T cell receptor beta chains from the same sample are listed, as sequenced in a study of patients and donors after allogeneic stem cell transplantation. TCRdb reanalysed the RT-PCR reads using MiXCR and keeps one entry per CDR3 protein. The data show more than 150,000 distinct CDR3 sequences, 41% seen once. The sample consisted of blood, either unsorted or a sorted T cell fraction (not recorded which). The origin of the receptors is a human donor who was either an allogeneic HSCT recipient or a stem cell or donor lymphocyte infusion donor (not recorded which). It is not recorded whose cells these are; they may come from a transplant donor.

The chain carries TRBV5-1 and TRBJ1-2; a weak D match, TRBD1 (5 bases). This CDR3 comprises 15 residues. V was trimmed by 0 bases and J by 4 bases, leaving 13 bases between them. CDR1 and CDR2 (germline): SGHRS, YFSETQ. Written as DNA, the CDR3 is TGCGCCAGCAGCTTGGTGACAGCCGGGGGCTATGGCTACACCTTC. Its protein product is CASSLVTAGGYGYTF. The variable domain in full, with the rest retrieved from reference TRBV5-1 and TRBJ1-2, is KAGVTQTPRYLIKTRGQQVTLSCSPISGHRSVSWYQQTPGQGLQFLFEYFSETQRNKGNFPGRFSGRQFSNSRSEMNVSTLELGDSALYLCASSLVTAGGYGYTFGSGTRLTVV.

The rearrangement joins TRBV15 to TRBJ2-2; D gene ambiguous. The germline V gene has CDR1 LNHNV and CDR2 YYDKDF (reference sequence). V was shortened by 0 bases and J by 6 bases, with 14 bases between the two germline ends. The CDR3 totals 16 residues. Here the CDR3 DNA reads TGTGCCACCAGCAGAGATCGCCGGGTTAACGCCGGGGAGCTGTTTTTT. Residues: CATSRDRRVNAGELFF.

The V gene is TRBV7-2, the J gene TRBJ1-1; D might be TRBD1 (5 bases). Between the trimmed V and J ends, which lost 1 base and 3 bases, there was a span of 18 bases. Per germline, CDR1 SGHTA and CDR2 FQGNSA. The CDR3 totals 17 residues. As DNA, the CDR3 is TGTGCCAGCAGCTTAGGTAGTCCAGGGATCCGGGACACTGAAGCTTTCTTT. Translation: CASSLGSPGIRDTEAFF.

The gene calls are TRBV11-1 and TRBJ1-4, with 9 positions matching TRBD1. CDR3 size: 14 residues. The germline V gene encodes CDR1 SGHAT and CDR2 FQDESV (reference sequence). The junction had 5 bases not matched to a gene; V was cut back by 7 bases and J by 5 bases. The CDR3 DNA sequence: TGTGCCAGCACCTACGACAGGGGGAATGAAAAACTGTTTTTT. Residues: CASTYDRGNEKLFF. The entire variable domain, with the rest obtained from reference TRBV11-1 and TRBJ1-4, is as follows: EAEVAQSPRYKITEKSQAVAFWCDPISGHATLYWYRQILGQGPELLVQFQDESVVDDSQLPKDRFSAERLKGVDSTLKIQPAELGDSAMYLCASTYDRGNEKLFFGSGTQLSVL.

This chain joins TRBV5-1 and TRBJ2-1; D call uncertain. Germline lookup yields CDR1 SGHRS and CDR2 YFSETQ. The CDR3 consists of 10 residues. V was shortened by 4 bases and J by 15 bases, with 11 bases between the two germline ends. The CDR3 DNA sequence: TGCGCCAGCAGCGGCGCCTTGTGGTTCTTC. Its translation is CASSGALWFF.

DNA for the CDR3: TGCGCCAGCAGCTCCTCAGAAAAGACTAGCGGGACCGGGGAGCTGTTTTTT. This translates into CASSSSEKTSGTGELFF. V and J are TRBV5-1 and TRBJ2-2; TRBD2 matches at 10 bases. With 3 bases clipped from V and 5 bases from J, the junction kept 10 bases outside the gene matches. Germline V CDR1 and CDR2: SGHRS, YFSETQ. This CDR3 has 17 residues.

This chain uses TRBV30 with TRBJ2-4; the D is unclear. Trimming cost V 3 bases and J 0 bases, with 6 bases left between them. This CDR3 spans 13 amino acids. Germline V CDR1 and CDR2: GTSNPN, SVGIG (reference sequence). The DNA of the CDR3 is TGTGCCTGGAGACGTCTAGCCAAAAACATTCAGTACTTC. Translated, it gives CAWRRLAKNIQYF.

There are many counts of this clonotype. This chain joins TRBV3-1 and TRBJ1-1, with no clear D. Germline V CDR1 and CDR2: LGHDT, YNNKEL (reference sequence). Trimming removed 6 bases from V and 0 bases from J, with 2 bases in between. This CDR3 has 11 amino acids. Here the CDR3 DNA reads TGTGCCAGCAGGATGAACACTGAAGCTTTCTTT. Amino acids: CASRMNTEAFF.